This T cell receptor (beta chain) is drawn from a study of T cell responses to AZD1222 COVID-19 vaccine. General study findings and limits: White British people made up most donors, females outnumbered males, and clonal diversity was possibly underestimated.

Trimming cost V 2 bases and J 0 bases, with 20 bases left between them. This CDR3 comprises 19 residues. Per the germline V gene, CDR1 is SNHLY and CDR2 is FYNNEI. Some clones are missing from TCRdb's copy, which holds only in-frame ones; the method was immunoSEQ multiplex PCR. Of more than 95,000 clones listed, approximately 89% are singletons. With respect to this clone: Its antigen is as yet unknown.

Sequenced here: peripheral blood, sampled on day 0 of AZD1222 vaccination. V is TRBV2 and J is TRBJ1-5, with D hard to call. The sequence derives from an adult in good health. The chain's CDR3 is CASSELRSGRRASNQPQHF. In DNA form, the CDR3 reads TGTGCCAGCAGTGAATTAAGGTCGGGGAGGAGGGCTAGCAATCAGCCCCAGCATTTT.